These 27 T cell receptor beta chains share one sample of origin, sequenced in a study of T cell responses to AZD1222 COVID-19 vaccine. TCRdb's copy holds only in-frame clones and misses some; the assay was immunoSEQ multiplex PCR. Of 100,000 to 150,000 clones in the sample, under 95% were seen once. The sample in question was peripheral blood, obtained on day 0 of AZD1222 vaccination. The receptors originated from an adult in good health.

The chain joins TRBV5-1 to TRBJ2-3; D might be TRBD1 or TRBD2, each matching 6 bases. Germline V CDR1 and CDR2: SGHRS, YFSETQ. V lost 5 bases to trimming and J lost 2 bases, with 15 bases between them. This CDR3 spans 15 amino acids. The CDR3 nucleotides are TGCGCCAGCAGGCGGGACACGTCAAACACAGATACGCAGTATTTT. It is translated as CASRRDTSNTDTQYF. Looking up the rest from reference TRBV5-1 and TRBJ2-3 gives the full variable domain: KAGVTQTPRYLIKTRGQQVTLSCSPISGHRSVSWYQQTPGQGLQFLFEYFSETQRNKGNFPGRFSGRQFSNSRSEMNVSTLELGDSALYLCASRRDTSNTDTQYFGPGTRLTVL.

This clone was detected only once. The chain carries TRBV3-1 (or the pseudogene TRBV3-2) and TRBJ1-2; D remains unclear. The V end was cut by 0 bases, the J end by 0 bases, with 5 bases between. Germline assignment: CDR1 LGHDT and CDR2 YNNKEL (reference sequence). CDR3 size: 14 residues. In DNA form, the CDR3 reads TGTGCCAGCAGCCAAGATACGGCTAACTATGGCTACACCTTC. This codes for CASSQDTANYGYTF.

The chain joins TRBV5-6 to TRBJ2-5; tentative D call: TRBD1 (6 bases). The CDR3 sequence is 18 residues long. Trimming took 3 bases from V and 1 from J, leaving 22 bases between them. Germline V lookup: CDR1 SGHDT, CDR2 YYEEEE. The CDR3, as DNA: TGTGCCAGCAGCTCTAAGGACAGAAACCGAATTTTCCAAGAGACCCAGTACTTC. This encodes CASSSKDRNRIFQETQYF.

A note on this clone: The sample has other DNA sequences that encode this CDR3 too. Here the CDR3 reads CASSPRDYGYTF. The CDR3, as DNA: TGTGCCAGCAGTCCGCGGGACTATGGCTACACCTTC. The chain links TRBV12-3 or TRBV12-4 to TRBJ1-2; D unresolved. The CDR3 extends over 12 amino acids. Trimming pared 5 bases from V and 3 bases from J, leaving 7 bases between.

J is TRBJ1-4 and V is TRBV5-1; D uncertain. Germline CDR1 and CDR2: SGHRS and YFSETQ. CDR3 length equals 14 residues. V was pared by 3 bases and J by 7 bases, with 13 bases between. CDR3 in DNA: TGCGCCAGCAGCTCGGGATTGGTGCTTGAAAAACTGTTTTTT. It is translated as CASSSGLVLEKLFF. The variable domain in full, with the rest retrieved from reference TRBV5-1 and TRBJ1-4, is KAGVTQTPRYLIKTRGQQVTLSCSPISGHRSVSWYQQTPGQGLQFLFEYFSETQRNKGNFPGRFSGRQFSNSRSEMNVSTLELGDSALYLCASSSGLVLEKLFFGSGTQLSVL.

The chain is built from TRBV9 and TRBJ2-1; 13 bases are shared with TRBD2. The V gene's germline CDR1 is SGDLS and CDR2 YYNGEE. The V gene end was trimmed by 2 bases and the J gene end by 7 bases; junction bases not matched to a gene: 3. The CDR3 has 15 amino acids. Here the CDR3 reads CASSVPGLAGNEQFF. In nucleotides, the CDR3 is TGTGCCAGCAGCGTTCCGGGACTAGCGGGAAATGAGCAGTTCTTC.

The CDR3, as DNA: TGTGCCAGCAGTGAAAAGCGGGAGGTTGATCATACGCAGTATTTT. Its protein product is CASSEKREVDHTQYF. The chain recombines TRBV6-1 with TRBJ2-3; TRBD2 matches at 9 bases. CDR3 length: 15 amino acids. Germline values: CDR1 MNHNS, CDR2 SASEGT. Trimming cost V 2 bases and J 7 bases; bases outside gene matches: 7.

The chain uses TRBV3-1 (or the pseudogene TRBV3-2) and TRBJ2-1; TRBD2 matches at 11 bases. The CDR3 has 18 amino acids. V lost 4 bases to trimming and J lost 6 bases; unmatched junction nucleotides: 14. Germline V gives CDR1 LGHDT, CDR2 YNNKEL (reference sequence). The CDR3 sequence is CASSPVGVAGGPGNEQFF. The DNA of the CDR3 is TGTGCCAGCAGCCCAGTCGGGGTAGCGGGAGGGCCTGGCAATGAGCAGTTCTTC.

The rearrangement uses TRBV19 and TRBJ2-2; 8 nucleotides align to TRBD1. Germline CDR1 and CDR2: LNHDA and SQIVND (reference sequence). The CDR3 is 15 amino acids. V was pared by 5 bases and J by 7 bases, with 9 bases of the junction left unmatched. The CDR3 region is CASSSPDREVGELFF. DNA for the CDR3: TGTGCCAGTAGTTCCCCGGACAGGGAGGTCGGGGAGCTGTTTTTT.

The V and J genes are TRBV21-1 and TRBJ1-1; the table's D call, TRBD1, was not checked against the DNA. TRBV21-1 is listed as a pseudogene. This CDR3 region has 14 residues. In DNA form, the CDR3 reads TGTGCCAGCAGCAAAGTGGCCAATGACACTGAAGCTTTCTTT. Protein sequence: CASSKVANDTEAFF.

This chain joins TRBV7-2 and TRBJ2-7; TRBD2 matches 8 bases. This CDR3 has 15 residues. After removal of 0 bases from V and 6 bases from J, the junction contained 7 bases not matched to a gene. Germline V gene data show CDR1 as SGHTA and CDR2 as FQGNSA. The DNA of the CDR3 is TGTGCCAGCAGCTTAGCGGGAGCGGGAGTTCTCGAGCAGTACTTC. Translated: CASSLAGAGVLEQYF.

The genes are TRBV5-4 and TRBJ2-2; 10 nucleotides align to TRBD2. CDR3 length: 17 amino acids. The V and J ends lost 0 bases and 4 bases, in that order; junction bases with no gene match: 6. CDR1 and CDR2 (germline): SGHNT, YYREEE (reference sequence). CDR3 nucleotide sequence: TGTGCCAGCAGCTTGGAGAGCGGGAGGGCCTCCACCGGGGAGCTGTTTTTT. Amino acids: CASSLESGRASTGELFF. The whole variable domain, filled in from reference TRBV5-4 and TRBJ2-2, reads ETGVTQSPTHLIKTRGQQVTLRCSSQSGHNTVSWYQQALGQGPQFIFQYYREEENGRGNFPPRFSGLQFPNYSSELNVNALELDDSALYLCASSLESGRASTGELFFGEGSRLTVL.

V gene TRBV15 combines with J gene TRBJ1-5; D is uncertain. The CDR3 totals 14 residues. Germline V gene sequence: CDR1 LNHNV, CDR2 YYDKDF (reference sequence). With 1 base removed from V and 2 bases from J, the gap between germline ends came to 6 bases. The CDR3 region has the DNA TGTGCCACCAGCAGAGCTCGGGGCAATCAGCCCCAGCATTTT. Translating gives CATSRARGNQPQHF.

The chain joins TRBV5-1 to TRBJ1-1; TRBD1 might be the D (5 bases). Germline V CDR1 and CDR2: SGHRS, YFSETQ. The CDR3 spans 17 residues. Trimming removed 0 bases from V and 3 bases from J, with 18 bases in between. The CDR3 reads CASSLDGLGQAYTEAFF. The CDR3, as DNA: TGCGCCAGCAGCTTGGATGGGTTGGGGCAGGCCTACACTGAAGCTTTCTTT.

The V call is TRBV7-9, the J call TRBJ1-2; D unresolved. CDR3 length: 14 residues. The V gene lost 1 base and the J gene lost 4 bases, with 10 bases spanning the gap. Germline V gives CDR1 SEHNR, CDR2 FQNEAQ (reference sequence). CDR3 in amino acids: CASSLGEAFYGYTF. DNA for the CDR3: TGTGCCAGCAGCTTAGGCGAAGCCTTCTATGGCTACACCTTC.

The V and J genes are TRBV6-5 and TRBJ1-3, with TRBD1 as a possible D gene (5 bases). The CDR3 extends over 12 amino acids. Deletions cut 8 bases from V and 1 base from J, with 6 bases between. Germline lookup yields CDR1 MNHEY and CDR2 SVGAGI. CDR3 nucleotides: TGTGCCAGCGGGGGGTCTGGAAACACCATATATTTT. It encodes CASGGSGNTIYF.

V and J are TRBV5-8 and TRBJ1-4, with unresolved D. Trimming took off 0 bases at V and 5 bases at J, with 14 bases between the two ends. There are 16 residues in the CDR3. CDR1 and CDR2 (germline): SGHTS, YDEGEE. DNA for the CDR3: TGTGCCAGCAGCTTGGGTGGCGGTGGGGAGAATGAAAAACTGTTTTTT. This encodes CASSLGGGGENEKLFF.

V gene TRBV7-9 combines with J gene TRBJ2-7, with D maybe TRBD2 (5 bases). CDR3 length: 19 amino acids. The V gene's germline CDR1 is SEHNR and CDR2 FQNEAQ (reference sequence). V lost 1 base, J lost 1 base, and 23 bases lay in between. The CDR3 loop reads CASSLGRPGRDSGSYEQYF. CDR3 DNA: TGTGCCAGCAGCTTAGGACGCCCGGGGAGAGACTCGGGTTCCTACGAGCAGTACTTC.

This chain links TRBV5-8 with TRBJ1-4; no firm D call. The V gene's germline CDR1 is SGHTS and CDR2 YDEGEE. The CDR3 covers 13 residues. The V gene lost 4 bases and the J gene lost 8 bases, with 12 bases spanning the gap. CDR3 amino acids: CASSDPGGEKLFF. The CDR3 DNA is TGTGCCAGCAGCGATCCGGGAGGGGAAAAACTGTTTTTT.

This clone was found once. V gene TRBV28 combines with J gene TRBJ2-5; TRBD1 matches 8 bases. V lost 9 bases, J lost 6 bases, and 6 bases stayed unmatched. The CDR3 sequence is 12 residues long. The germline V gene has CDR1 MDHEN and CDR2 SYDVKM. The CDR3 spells CASRTGRQTQYF. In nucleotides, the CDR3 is TGTGCCAGTAGGACAGGGAGGCAGACCCAGTACTTC.

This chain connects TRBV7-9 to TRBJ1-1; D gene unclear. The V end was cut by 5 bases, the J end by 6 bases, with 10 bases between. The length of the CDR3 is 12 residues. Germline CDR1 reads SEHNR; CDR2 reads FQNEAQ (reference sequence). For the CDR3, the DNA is TGTGCCAGCAGCGGCCGGATCCCTGAAGCTTTCTTT. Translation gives CASSGRIPEAFF.

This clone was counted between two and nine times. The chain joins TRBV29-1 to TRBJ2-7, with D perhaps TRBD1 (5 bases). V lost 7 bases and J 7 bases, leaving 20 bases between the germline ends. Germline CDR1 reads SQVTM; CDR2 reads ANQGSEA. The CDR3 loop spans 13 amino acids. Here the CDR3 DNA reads TGCAGCGCCGGCGAGGTAGGGGATAGGGAGCAGTACTTC. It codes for CSAGEVGDREQYF.

The DNA for the CDR3 is TGTGCCAGCAGCTTAAAGATCGGGGCCGTACACGCCCGTAGCTCCTACAATGAGCAGTTCTTC. Translating it yields CASSLKIGAVHARSSYNEQFF. The chain combines TRBV7-8 with TRBJ2-1, with D tentatively TRBD1 or TRBD2 (5 bases each). Germline values: CDR1 SGHVS, CDR2 FQNEAQ. V lost 2 bases and J 0 bases, leaving 26 bases between the germline ends. The length of the CDR3 is 21 residues.

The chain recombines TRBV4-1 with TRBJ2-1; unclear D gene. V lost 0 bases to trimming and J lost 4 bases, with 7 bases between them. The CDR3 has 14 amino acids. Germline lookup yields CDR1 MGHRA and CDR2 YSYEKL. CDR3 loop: CASSQDTGYNEQFF. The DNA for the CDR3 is TGCGCCAGCAGCCAAGACACCGGATACAATGAGCAGTTCTTC.

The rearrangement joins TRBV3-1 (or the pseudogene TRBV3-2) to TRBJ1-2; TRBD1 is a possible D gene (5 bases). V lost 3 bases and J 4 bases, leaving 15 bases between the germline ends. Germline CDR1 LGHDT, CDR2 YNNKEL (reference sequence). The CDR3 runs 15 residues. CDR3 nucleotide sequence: TGTGCCAGCAGCCAGAGACAGCGAGGAGGCTATGGCTACACCTTC. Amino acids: CASSQRQRGGYGYTF.

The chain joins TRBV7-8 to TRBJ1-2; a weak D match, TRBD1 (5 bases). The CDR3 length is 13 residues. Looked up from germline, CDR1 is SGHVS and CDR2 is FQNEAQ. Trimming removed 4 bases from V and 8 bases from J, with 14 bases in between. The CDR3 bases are TGTGCCAGCAGCTGGGACGGAGTTACAGGCTACACCTTC. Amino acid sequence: CASSWDGVTGYTF.

Here the CDR3 DNA reads TGTGCCAGAAGCTACGACCATGGGACAGAGGATGGCTACACCTTC. Its translation is CARSYDHGTEDGYTF. This chain joins TRBV5-3 and TRBJ1-2; 7 bases are shared with TRBD1. TRBV5-3 is sorted into the ORF group, with uncertain function. This CDR3 has 15 residues. After removal of 3 bases from V and 6 bases from J, the junction contained 11 bases not matched to a gene.